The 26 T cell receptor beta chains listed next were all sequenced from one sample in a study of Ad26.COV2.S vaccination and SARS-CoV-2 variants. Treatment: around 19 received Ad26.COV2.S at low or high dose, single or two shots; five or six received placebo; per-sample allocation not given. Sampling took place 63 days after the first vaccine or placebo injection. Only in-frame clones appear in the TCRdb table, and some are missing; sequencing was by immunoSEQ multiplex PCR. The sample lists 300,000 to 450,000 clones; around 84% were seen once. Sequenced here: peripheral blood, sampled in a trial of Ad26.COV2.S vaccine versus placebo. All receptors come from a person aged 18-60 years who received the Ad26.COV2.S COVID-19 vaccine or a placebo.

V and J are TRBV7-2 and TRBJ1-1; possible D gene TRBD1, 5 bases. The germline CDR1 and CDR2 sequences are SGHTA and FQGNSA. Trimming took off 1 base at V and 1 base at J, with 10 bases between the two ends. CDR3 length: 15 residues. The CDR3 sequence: CASSLGTMGNTEAFF. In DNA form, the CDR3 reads TGTGCCAGCAGCTTAGGGACAATGGGGAACACTGAAGCTTTCTTT.

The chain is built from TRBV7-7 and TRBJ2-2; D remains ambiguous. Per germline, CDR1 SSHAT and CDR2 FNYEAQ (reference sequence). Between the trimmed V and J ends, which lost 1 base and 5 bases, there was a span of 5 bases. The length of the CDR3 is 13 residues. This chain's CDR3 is CASSLDSTGELFF. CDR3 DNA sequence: TGTGCCAGCAGCTTAGACAGTACCGGGGAGCTGTTTTTT.

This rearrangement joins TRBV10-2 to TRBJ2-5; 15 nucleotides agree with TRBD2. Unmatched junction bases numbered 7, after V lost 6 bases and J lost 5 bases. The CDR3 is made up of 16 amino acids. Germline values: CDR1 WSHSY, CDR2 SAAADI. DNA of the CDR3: TGCGCCAGCAGACAAGGACTAGCGGGGGGGTGGGAGACCCAGTACTTC. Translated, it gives CASRQGLAGGWETQYF.

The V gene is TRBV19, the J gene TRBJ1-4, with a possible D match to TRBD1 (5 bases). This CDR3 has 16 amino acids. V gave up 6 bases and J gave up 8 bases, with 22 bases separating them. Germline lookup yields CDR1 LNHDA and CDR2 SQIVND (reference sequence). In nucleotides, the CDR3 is TGTGCCAGTAGGCCGGGGGGTAGTCGGCCGCGAGAAAAACTGTTTTTT. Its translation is CASRPGGSRPREKLFF.

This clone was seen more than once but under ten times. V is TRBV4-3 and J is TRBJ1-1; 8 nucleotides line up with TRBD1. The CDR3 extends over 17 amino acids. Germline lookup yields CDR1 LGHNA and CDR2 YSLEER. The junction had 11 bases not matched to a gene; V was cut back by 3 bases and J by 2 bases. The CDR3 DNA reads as TGCGCCAGCAGCCAGATACAGGGGGGGGACTTAAACACTGAAGCTTTCTTT. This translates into CASSQIQGGDLNTEAFF.

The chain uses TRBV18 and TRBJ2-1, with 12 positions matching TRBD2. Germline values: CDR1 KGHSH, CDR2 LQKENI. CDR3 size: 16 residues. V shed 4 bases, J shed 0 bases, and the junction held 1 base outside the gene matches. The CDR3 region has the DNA TGTGCCAGCTCACTACTAGCGGGGGGCTCCTACAATGAGCAGTTCTTC. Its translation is CASSLLAGGSYNEQFF.

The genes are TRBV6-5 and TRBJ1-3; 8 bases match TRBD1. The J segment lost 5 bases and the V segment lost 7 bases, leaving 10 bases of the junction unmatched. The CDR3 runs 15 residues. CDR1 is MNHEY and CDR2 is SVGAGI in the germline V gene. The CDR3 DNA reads TGTGCCAGCAAACCGTCAGGGGGCGATCGAAACACCATATATTTT. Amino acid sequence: CASKPSGGDRNTIYF.

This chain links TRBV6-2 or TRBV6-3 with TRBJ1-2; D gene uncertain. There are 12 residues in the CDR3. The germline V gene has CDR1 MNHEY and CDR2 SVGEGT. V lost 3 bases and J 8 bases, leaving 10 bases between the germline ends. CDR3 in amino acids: CASSYGGIGYTF. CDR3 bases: TGTGCCAGCAGTTATGGAGGAATAGGCTACACCTTC.

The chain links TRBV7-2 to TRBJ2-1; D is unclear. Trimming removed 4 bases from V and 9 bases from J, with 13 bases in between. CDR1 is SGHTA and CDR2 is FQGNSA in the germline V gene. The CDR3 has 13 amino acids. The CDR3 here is CASSSRQRTEQFF. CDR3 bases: TGTGCCAGCAGCTCTCGCCAGCGAACTGAGCAGTTCTTC.

The chain's CDR3 is CASSLALGPYSTSGANVLTF. As DNA, the CDR3 is TGTGCCAGCAGCTTAGCGCTCGGTCCCTACAGCACCTCTGGGGCCAACGTCCTGACTTTC. V is TRBV7-6 and J is TRBJ2-6; D gene uncertain. V lost 0 bases, J lost 0 bases, and 18 bases lay in between. Per the germline V gene, CDR1 is SGHVS and CDR2 is FNYEAQ. There are 20 residues in the CDR3.

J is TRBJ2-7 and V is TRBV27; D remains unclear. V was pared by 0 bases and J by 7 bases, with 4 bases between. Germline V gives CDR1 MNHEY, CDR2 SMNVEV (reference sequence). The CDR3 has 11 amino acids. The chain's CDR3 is CASSLSGEQYF. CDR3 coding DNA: TGTGCCAGCAGTTTATCGGGTGAGCAGTACTTC.

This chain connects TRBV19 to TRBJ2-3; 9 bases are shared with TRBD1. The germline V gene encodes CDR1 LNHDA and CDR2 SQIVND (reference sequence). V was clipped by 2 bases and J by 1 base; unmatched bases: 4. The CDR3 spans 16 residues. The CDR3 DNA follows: TGTGCCAGTAGTATACCGGGACAGGGAGGCACAGATACGCAGTATTTT. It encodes CASSIPGQGGTDTQYF.

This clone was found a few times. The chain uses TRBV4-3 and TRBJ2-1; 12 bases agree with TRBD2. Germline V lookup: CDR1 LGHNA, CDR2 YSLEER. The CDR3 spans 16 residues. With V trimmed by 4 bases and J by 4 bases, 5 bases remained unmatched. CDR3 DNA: TGCGCCAGCAGCCCGTCGACTAGCGGGGGTTACAATGAGCAGTTCTTC. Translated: CASSPSTSGGYNEQFF.

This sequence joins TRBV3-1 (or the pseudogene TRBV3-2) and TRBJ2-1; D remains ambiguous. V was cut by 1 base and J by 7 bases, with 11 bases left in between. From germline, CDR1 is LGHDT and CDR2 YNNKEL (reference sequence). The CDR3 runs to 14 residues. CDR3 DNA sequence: TGTGCCAGCAGCCAAGGTTTAGGGCAGAATGAGCAGTTCTTC. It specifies CASSQGLGQNEQFF.

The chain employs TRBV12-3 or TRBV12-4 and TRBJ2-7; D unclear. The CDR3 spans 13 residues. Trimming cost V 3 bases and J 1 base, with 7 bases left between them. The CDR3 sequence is CASSFKGSYEQYF. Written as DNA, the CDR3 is TGTGCCAGCAGTTTCAAGGGTTCCTACGAGCAGTACTTC.

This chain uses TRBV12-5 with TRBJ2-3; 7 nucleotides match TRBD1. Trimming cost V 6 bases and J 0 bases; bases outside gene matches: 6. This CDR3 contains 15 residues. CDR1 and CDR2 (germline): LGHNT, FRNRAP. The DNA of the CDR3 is TGTGCTAGTGGCCCGGGACAGACGAGCACAGATACGCAGTATTTT. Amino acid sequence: CASGPGQTSTDTQYF.

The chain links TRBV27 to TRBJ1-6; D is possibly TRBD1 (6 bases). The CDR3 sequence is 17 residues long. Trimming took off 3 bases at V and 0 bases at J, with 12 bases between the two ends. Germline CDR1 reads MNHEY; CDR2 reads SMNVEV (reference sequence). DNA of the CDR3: TGTGCCAGCAGTTTTGGGACACACAGCTCCTATAATTCACCCCTCCACTTT. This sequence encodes CASSFGTHSSYNSPLHF.

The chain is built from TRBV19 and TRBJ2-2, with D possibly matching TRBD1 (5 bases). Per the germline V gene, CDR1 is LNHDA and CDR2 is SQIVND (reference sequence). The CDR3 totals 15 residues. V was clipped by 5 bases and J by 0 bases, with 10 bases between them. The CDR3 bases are TGTGCCAGTAGTCTAAGCAGGGCGAACACCGGGGAGCTGTTTTTT. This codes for CASSLSRANTGELFF.

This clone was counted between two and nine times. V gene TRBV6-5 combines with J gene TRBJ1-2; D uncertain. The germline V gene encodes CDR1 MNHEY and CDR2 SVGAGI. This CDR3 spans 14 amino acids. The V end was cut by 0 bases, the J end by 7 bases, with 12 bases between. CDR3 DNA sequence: TGTGCCAGCAGTTACTCACGACTGGGTGGTGGCTACACCTTC. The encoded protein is CASSYSRLGGGYTF.

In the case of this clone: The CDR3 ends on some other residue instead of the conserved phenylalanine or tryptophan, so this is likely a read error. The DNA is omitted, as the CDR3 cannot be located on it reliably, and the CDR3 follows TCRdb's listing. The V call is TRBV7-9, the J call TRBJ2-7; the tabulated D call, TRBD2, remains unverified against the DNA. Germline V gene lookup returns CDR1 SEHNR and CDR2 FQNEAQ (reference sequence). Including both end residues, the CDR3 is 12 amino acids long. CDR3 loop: CASSLMEASPSI.

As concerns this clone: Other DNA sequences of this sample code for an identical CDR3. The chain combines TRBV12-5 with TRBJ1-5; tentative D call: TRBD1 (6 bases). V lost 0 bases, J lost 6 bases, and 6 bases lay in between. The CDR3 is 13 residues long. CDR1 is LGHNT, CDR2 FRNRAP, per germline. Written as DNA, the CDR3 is TGTGCTAGTGGTTTGGTACAGGGTCAGCCCCAGCATTTT. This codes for CASGLVQGQPQHF.

The CDR3 spells CASSVVSTTTDTQYF. CDR3 in DNA: TGTGCCAGCAGCGTAGTCTCAACGACCACAGATACGCAGTATTTT. The chain couples TRBV9 to TRBJ2-3, with unresolved D. CDR1 SGDLS and CDR2 YYNGEE come from the germline V gene. Between the trimmed V and J ends, which lost 0 bases and 2 bases, there was a span of 10 bases. This CDR3 is built from 15 residues. The complete variable domain, with remaining parts taken from reference TRBV9 and TRBJ2-3, reads DSGVTQTPKHLITATGQRVTLRCSPRSGDLSVYWYQQSLDQGLQFLIQYYNGEERAKGNILERFSAQQFPDLHSELNLSSLELGDSALYFCASSVVSTTTDTQYFGPGTRLTVL.

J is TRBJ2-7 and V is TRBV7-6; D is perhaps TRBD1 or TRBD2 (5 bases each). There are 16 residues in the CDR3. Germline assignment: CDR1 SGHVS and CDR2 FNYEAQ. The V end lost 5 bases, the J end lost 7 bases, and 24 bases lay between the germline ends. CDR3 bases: TGTGCCAGCAGCACAGTGGCAGTGAGGGGTTTTATAGAGCAGTACTTC. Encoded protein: CASSTVAVRGFIEQYF.

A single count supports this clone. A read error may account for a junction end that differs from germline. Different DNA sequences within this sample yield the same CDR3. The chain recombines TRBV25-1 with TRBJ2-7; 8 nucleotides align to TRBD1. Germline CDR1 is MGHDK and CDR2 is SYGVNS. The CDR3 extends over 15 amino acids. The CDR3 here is CASSNPPGQGAKQYF. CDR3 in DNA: TGTGCCAGCAGTAACCCCCCGGGGCAGGGGGCTAAGCAATACTTC.

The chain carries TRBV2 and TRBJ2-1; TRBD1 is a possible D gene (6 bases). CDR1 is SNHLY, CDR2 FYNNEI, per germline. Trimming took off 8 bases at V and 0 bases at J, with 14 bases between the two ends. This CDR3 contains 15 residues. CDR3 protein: CASGQRRSSYNEQFF. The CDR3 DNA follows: TGTGCCAGCGGACAGCGACGAAGCTCCTACAATGAGCAGTTCTTC.

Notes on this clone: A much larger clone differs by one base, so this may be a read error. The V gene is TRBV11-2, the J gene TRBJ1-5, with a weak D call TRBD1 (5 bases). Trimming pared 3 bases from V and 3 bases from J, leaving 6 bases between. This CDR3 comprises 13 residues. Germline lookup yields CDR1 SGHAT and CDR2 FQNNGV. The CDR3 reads CASSLDINQPQHF. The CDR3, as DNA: TGTGCCAGCAGCTTGGACATCAATCAGCCCCAGCATTTT.